This T cell receptor beta chain was identified during a study of blood T cell repertoires in COVID-19. Study in general: Whether acute or convalescent, the COVID-19 samples came from the United States, Italy and Spain.

This clone has a handful of counts. Individuals aged about 18 to 100 years were recruited from fewer than 30 US areas. Participant-given clinical history determined each cohort assignment. Profiled with immunoSEQ multiplex PCR; TCRdb holds only in-frame clones, not every one. This table has under 350,000 clones, about 90% appearing once. Deletions cut 4 bases from V and 5 bases from J, with 15 bases between. The CDR3 is made up of 14 amino acids. The germline CDR1 and CDR2 sequences are SGHRS and YFSETQ. The sample comprised PBMCs or T cells enriched from blood (not recorded which). The sequence derives from a woman aged 55 to 70 who had recovered from COVID-19. This chain joins TRBV5-1 and TRBJ1-1; D gene unclear. CDR3 in amino acids: CASSPLGGETEAFF. Here the CDR3 DNA reads TGCGCCAGCAGCCCCCTGGGAGGCGAAACTGAAGCTTTCTTT.